This TCR beta chain was identified during a study of Tregs in tolerant kidney transplant recipients. Unstimulated regulatory T cells (CD4+CD25+CD127-), CD4+CD25- non-regulatory cells, CD4 and CD8 cells were FACS-sorted from thawed PBMCs. The CDR3 totals 14 residues. V dropped 5 bases and J dropped 4 bases, with 13 bases sitting between them. Germline V gene data show CDR1 as SGHAT and CDR2 as FQNNGV. Data came from immunoSEQ multiplex PCR; TCRdb stores just in-frame clones and leaves some out. The clone table shows about 30,000 clones, with the ten largest holding approximately 15%. Notes on this clone: Its antigen is not identified. The CDR3 end is not reached by the read, which stops 3 residues before it; the germline J gene fills it in.

Regarding the study as a whole: Tregs expanded with activated donor B cells seemed most donor-specific. Antigen-driven expansion was suggested because donor-specific Tregs expanded more than all Tregs in tolerant patients.

The rearrangement joins TRBV11-2 to TRBJ2-3, with TRBD1 as a possible D gene (5 bases). The specimen was CD8+ T cells from blood, collected before the transplant. The clonotype comes from a human donor who received a combined kidney and bone marrow transplant. The part of the CDR3 DNA that was read is TGTGCCAGCAGCCCGGAATTAGGGGCAGATACG. Amino acids: CASSPELGADT. The whole CDR3 is CASSPELGADTQYF.